Presented here are 10 T cell receptor beta chains from one specimen sequenced in a study of shared clonotypes between healthy human individuals. Some clones are missing from TCRdb's copy, which holds only in-frame ones; the method was immunoSEQ multiplex PCR. Seen here are roughly 770,000 clones, 90% to 97% observed once, and the top ten hold about 0.22%. As defined, naive CD8 cells were CD45RO-negative and positively selected for CCR7, with terminally differentiated effector memory CD45RA+ cells excluded. The sample consisted of naive CD8+ T cells sorted from blood. These receptors all come from a man under 40 in good health.

The genes are TRBV2 and TRBJ2-3; no firm D call. Per germline, CDR1 SNHLY and CDR2 FYNNEI. The CDR3 runs 14 residues. The V gene lost 1 base and the J gene lost 5 bases, with 10 bases spanning the gap. This CDR3 is CASSEGRVGDTQYF. The CDR3 coding sequence is TGTGCCAGCAGTGAAGGTCGAGTTGGAGATACGCAGTATTTT.

This chain connects TRBV27 to TRBJ2-5; 11 bases match TRBD2. CDR3 size: 16 residues. CDR1 is MNHEY, CDR2 SMNVEV, per germline (reference sequence). Trimming at V came to 5 bases and at J to 0 bases, leaving 5 bases not matched to a gene. The CDR3 DNA is TGTGCCAGCAGTGGGGGGACTAGCGGATACCAAGAGACCCAGTACTTC. Amino acid sequence: CASSGGTSGYQETQYF.

This chain links TRBV7-9 with TRBJ1-2; D gene unclear. Trimming took 5 bases from V and 7 from J, leaving 14 bases between them. CDR1 is SEHNR and CDR2 is FQNEAQ in the germline V gene (reference sequence). This CDR3 has 13 amino acids. The CDR3 region has the DNA TGTGCCAGCAGCCAACCAACCTCCGGTGGCTACACCTTC. Translating gives CASSQPTSGGYTF.

V and J are TRBV7-2 and TRBJ2-1, with 9 bases fitting TRBD2. Germline V gene lookup returns CDR1 SGHTA and CDR2 FQGNSA. With V trimmed by 5 bases and J by 3 bases, 8 bases remained unmatched. The CDR3 sequence is 16 residues long. DNA of the CDR3: TGTGCCAGCAGCCCTATTTCTAGCGGGGTCTACAATGAGCAGTTCTTC. It translates to CASSPISSGVYNEQFF.

In its sample, this clone was seen once. The same CDR3 is also encoded by other DNA sequences in this sample. The chain couples TRBV11-2 to TRBJ2-7; tentative D call: TRBD2 (5 bases). The CDR3 consists of 14 residues. Looked up from germline, CDR1 is SGHAT and CDR2 is FQNNGV. Trimming left V 1 base short and J 3 bases short, with 10 bases between. The CDR3 sequence is CASSLGSGSYEQYF. The DNA of the CDR3 is TGTGCCAGCAGCTTAGGTTCGGGGAGCTACGAGCAGTACTTC.

V is TRBV4-1 and J is TRBJ1-3, with D unclear. The CDR3 is 12 residues long. Trimming stripped 1 base from V and 9 bases from J, with 7 bases between. CDR1 and CDR2 (germline): MGHRA, YSYEKL. Here the CDR3 reads CASSQGRSTIYF. The CDR3 DNA is TGCGCCAGCAGCCAAGGGCGCAGCACCATATATTTT.

The genes are TRBV19 and TRBJ2-1; perhaps TRBD1 as D (6 bases). The CDR3 has 15 amino acids. CDR1 is LNHDA and CDR2 is SQIVND in the germline V gene (reference sequence). Trimming stripped 4 bases from V and 6 bases from J, with 16 bases between. As DNA, the CDR3 is TGTGCCAGTAGTAGCGCGGCGGAAGGGGGCAATGAGCAGTTCTTC. It encodes CASSSAAEGGNEQFF.

This clone was picked up one time. The V gene is TRBV28, the J gene TRBJ1-4, with 8 bases matching TRBD1. The CDR3 is 13 amino acids. Per germline, CDR1 MDHEN and CDR2 SYDVKM. V lost 5 bases and J lost 7; bases outside the gene matches: 3. In DNA, the CDR3 is TGTGCCAGCAGTCCAGGGGGCGTTGAAAAACTGTTTTTT. Protein sequence: CASSPGGVEKLFF.

The chain is built from TRBV5-1 and TRBJ2-7; 7 bases are shared with TRBD2. The CDR3 totals 13 residues. The V segment lost 1 base and the J segment 6 bases; nucleotides outside the gene matches: 4. Per the germline V gene, CDR1 is SGHRS and CDR2 is YFSETQ. CDR3 in DNA: TGCGCCAGCAGCTTGAGGGAGGGGCGCGAGCAGTACTTC. Amino acid sequence: CASSLREGREQYF.

The J gene is TRBJ1-1, the V gene TRBV11-2; D is unclear. Trimming cost V 8 bases and J 8 bases, with 15 bases left between them. Germline V CDR1 and CDR2: SGHAT, FQNNGV. CDR3 length equals 12 residues. The CDR3 sequence: CASSDSYLEAFF. The CDR3 DNA reads as TGTGCCAGCTCTGACTCCTACCTCGAAGCTTTCTTT.